At least ten counts were recorded for the clone carrying this TCR beta chain. What it binds is unknown. Template switching by 5'RACE produced TCR cDNA, adding a universal primer site and UMIs. TCRdb re-derived calls from the 5' RACE reads in MiXCR, one entry per CDR3 protein. The table includes 450,000 to 550,000 distinct CDR3 sequences, roughly a fifth detected once. V was pared by 4 bases and J by 8 bases, with 12 bases between. In germline, CDR1 is SNHLY, CDR2 FYNNEI. The CDR3 runs 13 residues. These data are taken from a study of T cells after yellow fever vaccination. Study results and caveats: Clones that expanded after primary vaccination mostly reappeared after the booster (96% CD4, approximately 85% CD8). Some clonotypes, a small share, were shared between CD4 and CD8 compartments. Secondary responses were weaker yet peaked faster, day 5 versus 15.

Sequenced material: PBMCs, taken roughly 20 days after the first yellow fever vaccination. This clonotype was obtained from a man younger than 30 who received the YFV17D yellow fever vaccine. The chain has TRBV2 and TRBJ2-1, with D perhaps matching TRBD2 (5 bases). CDR3 in DNA: TGTGCCAGCAGTGTCCTAGCTATTTATGAGCAGTTCTTC. This gives the protein CASSVLAIYEQFF. Drawing the rest from reference TRBV2 and TRBJ2-1, the complete variable domain is EPEVTQTPSHQVTQMGQEVILRCVPISNHLYFYWYRQILGQKVEFLVSFYNNEISEKSEIFDDQFSVERPDGSNFTLKIRSTKLEDSAMYFCASSVLAIYEQFFGPGTRLTVL.